These 25 T cell receptor beta chains came from one sample sequenced in a study of cytomegalovirus exposure and HLA in healthy donors. PCR involved 60 Vbeta and 13 Jbeta primers. Assay used: immunoSEQ multiplex PCR; TCRdb lists only in-frame clones, some missing. This table has around 110,000 clones, about 86% appearing once. Sample: PBMCs. All receptors come from a young woman in good health and CMV-seronegative.

The rearrangement uses TRBV5-1 and TRBJ2-5, with 8 bases that match TRBD2. Germline assignment: CDR1 SGHRS and CDR2 YFSETQ. With 1 base clipped from V and 5 bases from J, the junction kept 7 bases outside the gene matches. The CDR3 covers 15 residues. The CDR3 DNA sequence: TGCGCCAGCAGCTTGCCCCTAGCGGGTGACGAGACCCAGTACTTC. Residues: CASSLPLAGDETQYF.

The chain carries TRBV28 and TRBJ1-1, with D perhaps matching TRBD1 (6 bases). V gave up 7 bases and J gave up 10 bases, with 16 bases separating them. Germline CDR1 reads MDHEN; CDR2 reads SYDVKM. The CDR3 consists of 12 residues. CDR3: CASTIIQGAAFF. CDR3 in DNA: TGTGCCAGCACCATTATACAGGGAGCAGCTTTCTTT. The full variable domain, its missing parts supplied by reference TRBV28 and TRBJ1-1, is DVKVTQSSRYLVKRTGEKVFLECVQDMDHENMFWYRQDPGLGLRLIYFSYDVKMKEKGDIPEGYSVSREKKERFSLILESASTNQTSMYLCASTIIQGAAFFGQGTRLTVV.

V usage is TRBV5-3 and J usage is TRBJ1-5; D is possibly TRBD1 (5 bases). TRBV5-3 is treated as an ORF (open reading frame) with a function not yet certain. Trimming took 0 bases from V and 0 from J, leaving 16 bases between them. This CDR3 comprises 18 residues. The CDR3 is CARSLAERDFSSNQPQHF. The CDR3 nucleotides are TGTGCCAGAAGCTTGGCGGAGCGGGACTTCAGTAGCAATCAGCCCCAGCATTTT.

V is TRBV10-2 and J is TRBJ2-1; TRBD2 matches 12 bases. V dropped 9 bases and J dropped 6; count of bases not matched to a gene: 6. The CDR3 totals 14 residues. CDR1 WSHSY and CDR2 SAAADI come from the germline V gene. The CDR3 DNA reads as TGCGCCAGGGCGGAGGGACTAGCGGGCAATGAGCAGTTCTTC. Protein: CARAEGLAGNEQFF.

The chain employs TRBV6-5 and TRBJ1-1; D ambiguous. Trimming removed 7 bases from V and 4 bases from J, with 16 bases in between. This CDR3 region has 14 residues. Germline V gene data show CDR1 as MNHEY and CDR2 as SVGAGI. CDR3 residues: CASIQSWASTEAFF. The CDR3 DNA sequence: TGTGCCAGCATCCAGTCGTGGGCGAGCACTGAAGCTTTCTTT.

The chain links TRBV27 to TRBJ2-1; 9 bases map to TRBD2. The germline V gene has CDR1 MNHEY and CDR2 SMNVEV (reference sequence). V shed 2 bases, J shed 0 bases, and the junction held 8 bases outside the gene matches. The CDR3 is made up of 18 amino acids. CDR3 nucleotides: TGTGCCAGCAGTTTACTCCTAGCGGGAACATTCTCCTACAATGAGCAGTTCTTC. Translated, it gives CASSLLLAGTFSYNEQFF.

The chain employs TRBV11-3 and TRBJ2-3; 8 bases agree with TRBD2. CDR3 length equals 15 residues. After removal of 1 base from V and 4 bases from J, the junction contained 4 bases not matched to a gene. Looked up from germline, CDR1 is SGHNT and CDR2 is YENEEA. CDR3 sequence reads: CASSLGREVADTQYF. The CDR3 DNA reads TGTGCCAGCAGCTTAGGGCGGGAGGTTGCAGATACGCAGTATTTT.

This chain connects TRBV7-8 to TRBJ2-2; 7 bases line up with TRBD2. CDR1 and CDR2 (germline): SGHVS, FQNEAQ. This CDR3 has 16 amino acids. V gave up 2 bases and J gave up 2 bases; unmatched junction bases: 5. CDR3 region: CASSLRTAGNTGELFF. The CDR3 DNA is TGTGCCAGCAGCTTACGAACAGCGGGAAACACCGGGGAGCTGTTTTTT.

This chain uses TRBV18 with TRBJ2-7; 8 bases line up with TRBD1. This CDR3 has 14 residues. V lost 2 bases to trimming and J lost 7 bases; unmatched junction nucleotides: 7. Looked up from germline, CDR1 is KGHSH and CDR2 is LQKENI. CDR3 protein: CASSPSDREVEQYF. The CDR3, as DNA: TGTGCCAGCTCACCATCGGACAGGGAGGTTGAGCAGTACTTC.

This clone has more than one count but fewer than ten. CDR3 nucleotides: TGTGCCAGCAGTGAGACTAGCGGGAGGGGTCCCAATGAGCAGTTCTTC. The encoded protein is CASSETSGRGPNEQFF. The J gene is TRBJ2-1, the V gene TRBV6-4; 14 bases are a match to TRBD2. The germline CDR1 and CDR2 sequences are MRHNA and SNTAGT. The V gene end was trimmed by 3 bases and the J gene end by 6 bases; junction bases not matched to a gene: 4. This CDR3 has 16 residues.

This chain connects TRBV27 to TRBJ1-2; perhaps TRBD1 as D (5 bases). The V end was cut by 4 bases, the J end by 3 bases, with 9 bases between. Germline lookup yields CDR1 MNHEY and CDR2 SMNVEV (reference sequence). The CDR3 spans 13 residues. DNA of the CDR3: TGTGCCAGCAGTTGGGGGGGGGACTATGGCTACACCTTC. Residues: CASSWGGDYGYTF.

The J gene is TRBJ2-5, the V gene TRBV19; the D gene is possibly TRBD2 (5 bases). Trimming left V 7 bases short and J 5 bases short, with 11 bases between. The CDR3 contains 12 residues. The germline CDR1 and CDR2 sequences are LNHDA and SQIVND (reference sequence). As DNA, the CDR3 is TGTGCCAGTAACCGGAGAGGGGAGACCCAGTACTTC. Protein product: CASNRRGETQYF.

This chain links TRBV7-2 with TRBJ2-3; D not resolved. Germline V lookup: CDR1 SGHTA, CDR2 FQGNSA. This CDR3 spans 14 amino acids. V lost 1 base, J lost 0 bases, and 5 bases lay in between. CDR3 nucleotides: TGTGCCAGCAGCTTAGTAGTCAGCACAGATACGCAGTATTTT. Its protein product is CASSLVVSTDTQYF.

The CDR3 protein is CASSSSGRSYEQYF. The DNA of the CDR3 is TGCGCCAGCAGTTCTAGCGGGAGAAGCTACGAGCAGTACTTC. The V and J genes are TRBV10-2 and TRBJ2-7; 10 nucleotides line up with TRBD2. J gave up 3 bases and V 5 bases, and 4 bases lay outside the gene matches. Germline V CDR1 and CDR2: WSHSY, SAAADI. The CDR3 spans 14 residues.

This chain uses TRBV28 with TRBJ2-7; 7 nucleotides align to TRBD1. The germline V gene encodes CDR1 MDHEN and CDR2 SYDVKM. This CDR3 contains 15 residues. V was clipped by 3 bases and J by 3 bases; unmatched bases: 8. CDR3 region: CASSFPGQRDYEQYF. The DNA of the CDR3 is TGTGCCAGCAGTTTTCCGGGACAGCGCGACTACGAGCAGTACTTC. Full variable domain (remainder filled in from reference TRBV28 and TRBJ2-7): DVKVTQSSRYLVKRTGEKVFLECVQDMDHENMFWYRQDPGLGLRLIYFSYDVKMKEKGDIPEGYSVSREKKERFSLILESASTNQTSMYLCASSFPGQRDYEQYFGPGTRLTVT.

This chain joins TRBV19 and TRBJ2-3, with D perhaps matching TRBD2 (5 bases). V was pared by 3 bases and J by 5 bases, with 12 bases between. Germline V CDR1 and CDR2: LNHDA, SQIVND (reference sequence). The CDR3 totals 14 residues. The CDR3 region has the DNA TGTGCCAGTAGTATGGACTCTACCAGAGATACGCAGTATTTT. It codes for CASSMDSTRDTQYF.

V gene TRBV5-1 combines with J gene TRBJ2-2, with D possibly matching TRBD2 (6 bases). The CDR3 has 17 residues. V lost 3 bases and J lost 4, with 19 bases in between. Germline CDR1 is SGHRS and CDR2 is YFSETQ. CDR3 protein: CASSSEFGSSITGELFF. For the CDR3, the DNA is TGCGCCAGCAGCTCGGAGTTCGGGAGTTCGATCACCGGGGAGCTGTTTTTT.

V and J are TRBV30 and TRBJ2-1; D is possibly TRBD1 (5 bases). V was cut by 0 bases and J by 3 bases, with 15 bases left in between. This CDR3 comprises 16 residues. CDR1 is GTSNPN and CDR2 is SVGIG in the germline V gene (reference sequence). CDR3 nucleotides: TGTGCCTGGAGTGTACGGAAAGGGGTGGGCTACAATGAGCAGTTCTTC. Protein product: CAWSVRKGVGYNEQFF. The entire variable domain, with the rest obtained from reference TRBV30 and TRBJ2-1, is as follows: SQTIHQWPATLVQPVGSPLSLECTVEGTSNPNLYWYRQAAGRGLQLLFYSVGIGQISSEVPQNLSASRPQDRQFILSSKKLLLSDSGFYLCAWSVRKGVGYNEQFFGPGTRLTVL.

The J gene is TRBJ2-1, the V gene TRBV7-3, with D perhaps matching TRBD2 (6 bases). The CDR3 consists of 11 residues. Trimming left V 5 bases short and J 10 bases short, with 9 bases between. CDR1 and CDR2 from the germline V gene are SGHTA and FQGTGA. In DNA form, the CDR3 reads TGTGCCAGCAGCGGGGGGATAGAGCAGTTCTTC. Its protein product is CASSGGIEQFF.

This clone was picked up a small number of times. The chain couples TRBV21-1 to TRBJ2-1; the table's D call TRBD2 went unverified against the DNA. TRBV21-1 counts as a pseudogene. This CDR3 is built from 15 residues. This CDR3 is CASSDGLAAYNEQFF. The CDR3, as DNA: TGTGCCAGCAGCGACGGACTAGCGGCCTACAATGAGCAGTTCTTC.

The chain employs TRBV19 and TRBJ1-2; no definite D call. CDR3 length equals 12 residues. The V end lost 8 bases, the J end lost 0 bases, and 7 bases lay between the germline ends. The germline CDR1 and CDR2 sequences are LNHDA and SQIVND (reference sequence). The CDR3 DNA follows: TGTGCCAGTTATACTGCTAACTATGGCTACACCTTC. Protein sequence: CASYTANYGYTF.

The chain couples TRBV19 to TRBJ2-7; the D gene is possibly TRBD2 (5 bases). The CDR3 has 13 amino acids. Trimming took off 8 bases at V and 7 bases at J, with 18 bases between the two ends. The germline gives CDR1 LNHDA, CDR2 SQIVND (reference sequence). The CDR3 loop is CASAIAFSREQYF. CDR3 coding DNA: TGTGCCAGTGCTATAGCGTTCTCGAGGGAGCAGTACTTC.

V and J are TRBV30 and TRBJ2-7; TRBD2 might be the D (5 bases). The CDR3 length is 10 residues. The germline V gene encodes CDR1 GTSNPN and CDR2 SVGIG (reference sequence). V was pared by 5 bases and J by 7 bases, with 9 bases between. The CDR3 sequence is CAWGPGEQYF. The CDR3 DNA sequence: TGTGCCTGGGGCCCGGGGGAGCAGTACTTC. Based on the CDR3 plus reference TRBV30 and TRBJ2-7, the full variable domain is SQTIHQWPATLVQPVGSPLSLECTVEGTSNPNLYWYRQAAGRGLQLLFYSVGIGQISSEVPQNLSASRPQDRQFILSSKKLLLSDSGFYLCAWGPGEQYFGPGTRLTVT.

The chain joins TRBV28 to TRBJ2-3; the match to TRBD2 covers 9 bases. CDR1 MDHEN and CDR2 SYDVKM come from the germline V gene. Germline trimming cut 6 bases from V and 4 bases from J; bases unmatched to any gene: 8. There are 15 residues in the CDR3. Written as DNA, the CDR3 is TGTGCCAGCAGCCCTACTAGCGGGCAGGCAGATACGCAGTATTTT. Protein: CASSPTSGQADTQYF.

The chain has TRBV4-2 and TRBJ1-2, with a possible D match to TRBD1 (5 bases). Germline assignment: CDR1 LGHNA and CDR2 YNFKEQ. The CDR3 length is 15 residues. V lost 1 base and J 4 bases, leaving 13 bases between the germline ends. The chain's CDR3 is CASSQVSTDSYGYTF. CDR3 bases: TGTGCCAGCAGCCAAGTGTCGACAGACTCCTATGGCTACACCTTC.